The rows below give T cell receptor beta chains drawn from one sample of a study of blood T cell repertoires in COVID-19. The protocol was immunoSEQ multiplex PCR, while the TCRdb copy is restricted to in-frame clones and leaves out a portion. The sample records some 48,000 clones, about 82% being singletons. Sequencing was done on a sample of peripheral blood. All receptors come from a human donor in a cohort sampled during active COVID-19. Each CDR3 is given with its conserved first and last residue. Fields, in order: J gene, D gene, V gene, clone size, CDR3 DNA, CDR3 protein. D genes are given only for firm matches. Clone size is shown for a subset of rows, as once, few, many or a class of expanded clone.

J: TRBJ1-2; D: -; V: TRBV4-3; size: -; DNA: TGCGCCAGCAGCCAAGAGTACGCAGGGAACTATGGCTACACCTTC; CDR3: CASSQEYAGNYGYTF
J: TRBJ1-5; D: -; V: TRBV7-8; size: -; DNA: TGTGCCAGCAGCTTATCGGGGGGCGCCGGCAATCAGCCCCAGCATTTT; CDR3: CASSLSGGAGNQPQHF
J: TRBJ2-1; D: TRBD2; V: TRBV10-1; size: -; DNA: TGCGCCAGCTCTCCCTCCGGGACTAGCAGTTATGAGCAGTTCTTC; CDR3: CASSPSGTSSYEQFF
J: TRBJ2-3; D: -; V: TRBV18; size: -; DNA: TGTGCCAGCTCACCACCTGCGAGCGGAACCAGCACAGATACGCAGTATTTT; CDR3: CASSPPASGTSTDTQYF
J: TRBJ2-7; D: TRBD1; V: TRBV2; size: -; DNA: TGTGCCAGGGACAGGGGATCGGGCTACGAGCAGTACTTC; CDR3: CARDRGSGYEQYF
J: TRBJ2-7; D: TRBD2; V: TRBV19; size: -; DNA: TGTGCCAGTAGTAGAACCGGGACTAGTCTCTACGAGCAGTACTTC; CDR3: CASSRTGTSLYEQYF
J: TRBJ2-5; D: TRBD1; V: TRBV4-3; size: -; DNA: TGCGCCAGCAGCCAAGAATTGGTGACAGGGGAAAGGGAGACCCAGTACTTC; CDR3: CASSQELVTGERETQYF
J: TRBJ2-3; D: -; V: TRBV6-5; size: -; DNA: TGTGCCAGCCGGGGGGCAGTGGATACGCAGTATTTT; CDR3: CASRGAVDTQYF
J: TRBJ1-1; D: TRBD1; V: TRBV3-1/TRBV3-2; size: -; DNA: TGTGCCAGCAGCCAAGCCGTCGGCAGGGGGCTCACTGAAGCTTTCTTT; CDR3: CASSQAVGRGLTEAFF
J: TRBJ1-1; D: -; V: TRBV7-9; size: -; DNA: TGTGCCAGCAGTCAGGACCAGGGGACTAGGAACACTGAAGCTTTCTTT; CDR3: CASSQDQGTRNTEAFF
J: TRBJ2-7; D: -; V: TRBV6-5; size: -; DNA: TGTGCCAGCAGTTACTCGTTCGTGGGCGTATACGAGCAGTACTTC; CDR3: CASSYSFVGVYEQYF
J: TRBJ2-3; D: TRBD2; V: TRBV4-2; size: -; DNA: TGTGCCAGCAGCCCTGGGGCGGGGGGCTCCGGCTGGGATACGCAGTATTTT; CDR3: CASSPGAGGSGWDTQYF
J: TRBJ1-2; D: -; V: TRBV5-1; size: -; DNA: TGCGCCAGCAGCTTACCAACAGGGCTGGATGGCTACACCTTC; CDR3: CASSLPTGLDGYTF
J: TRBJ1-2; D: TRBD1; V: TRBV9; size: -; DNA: TGTGCCAGTACAGGGGAGGTTGGGATCCCGACGTTC; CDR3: CASTGEVGIPTF
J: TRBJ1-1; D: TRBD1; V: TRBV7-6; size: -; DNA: TGTGCCAGCAGCCCCGAGGGACAGGGGGCCCACACTGAAGCTTTCTTT; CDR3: CASSPEGQGAHTEAFF
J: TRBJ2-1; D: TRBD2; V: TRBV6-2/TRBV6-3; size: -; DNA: TGTGCCAGCAGTTGGCCTAGCGGAACGTACAATGAGCAGTTCTTC; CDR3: CASSWPSGTYNEQFF
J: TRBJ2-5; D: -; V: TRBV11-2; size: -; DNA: TGTGCCAGCAGCTCATTCCGGGAACAAGAGACCCAGTACTTC; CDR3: CASSSFREQETQYF
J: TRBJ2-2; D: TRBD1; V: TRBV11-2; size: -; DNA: TGTGCCAGCAGCCCTACTTCGTGGCAGGGGGCGGTCGGGGAGCTGTTTTTT; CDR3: CASSPTSWQGAVGELFF
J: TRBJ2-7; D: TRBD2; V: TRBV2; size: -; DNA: TGTGCCAGCAGGGGACTAGCGGGAGGGCGGGGCGAGCAGTACTTC; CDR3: CASRGLAGGRGEQYF
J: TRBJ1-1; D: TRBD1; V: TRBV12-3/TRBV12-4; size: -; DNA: TGTGCCAGCAGTAGGGACAGAGACACTGAAGCTTTCTTT; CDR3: CASSRDRDTEAFF
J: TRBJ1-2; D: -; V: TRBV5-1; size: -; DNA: TGCGCCAGCAGCCAAAGGACAGACTATGGCTACACCTTC; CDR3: CASSQRTDYGYTF
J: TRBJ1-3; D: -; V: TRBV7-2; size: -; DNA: TGTGCCAGCAGAGAAGACACTGGAAACACCATATATTTT; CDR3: CASREDTGNTIYF
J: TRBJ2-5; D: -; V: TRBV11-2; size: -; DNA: TGTGCCAGCAGCTCCCTACAGGGGGGGATAGAGACCCAGTACTTC; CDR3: CASSSLQGGIETQYF
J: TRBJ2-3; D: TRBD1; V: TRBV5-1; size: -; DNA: TGCGCCAGCAGCTTGGACAGGGGGCTAGATACGCAGTATTTT; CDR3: CASSLDRGLDTQYF
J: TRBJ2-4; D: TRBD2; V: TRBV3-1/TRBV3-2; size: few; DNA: TGTGCCAGCAGCCTTTCCGGGACTAGCGGGGGGATGAACATTCAGTACTTC; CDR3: CASSLSGTSGGMNIQYF
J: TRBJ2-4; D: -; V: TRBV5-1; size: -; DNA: TGCGCCAGCAGCTTAAATGAGGGAATAGCCAAAAACATTCAGTACTTC; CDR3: CASSLNEGIAKNIQYF
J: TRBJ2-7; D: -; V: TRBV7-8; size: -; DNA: TGTGCCAGCAGCTTAGTGGGGGCAGGGAGCTCCTACGAGCAGTACTTC; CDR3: CASSLVGAGSSYEQYF
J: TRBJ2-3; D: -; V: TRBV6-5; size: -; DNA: TGTGCCAGCGGTTGGGAGATGGCTACGCAGTATTTT; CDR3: CASGWEMATQYF
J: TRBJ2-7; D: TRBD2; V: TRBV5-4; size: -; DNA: TGTGCCAGCAGCTTGGGGGGACTAGCGGGAGGTGGCGAGCAGTACTTC; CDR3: CASSLGGLAGGGEQYF
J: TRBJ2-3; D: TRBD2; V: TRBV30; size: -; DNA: TGTGCCTGGGCCCTTGGACTAGCGGGGAACACAGATACGCAGTATTTT; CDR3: CAWALGLAGNTDTQYF
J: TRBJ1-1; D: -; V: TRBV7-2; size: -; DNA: TGTGCCAGCAGCTTAGATCCGACAGACTCGAACACTGAAGCTTTCTTT; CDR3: CASSLDPTDSNTEAFF
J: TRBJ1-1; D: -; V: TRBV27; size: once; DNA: TGTGCCAGCAGTTTATCGTTTTTACAGTTGAACACTGAAGCTTTCTTT; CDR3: CASSLSFLQLNTEAFF
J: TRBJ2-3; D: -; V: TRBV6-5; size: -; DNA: TGTGCCAGCAGGGCTGGGACTCTCCGCACAGATACGCAGTATTTT; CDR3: CASRAGTLRTDTQYF
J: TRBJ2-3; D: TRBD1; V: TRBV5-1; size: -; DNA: TGCGCCAGCAGATCGGGACAGAGCACAGATACGCAGTATTTT; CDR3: CASRSGQSTDTQYF
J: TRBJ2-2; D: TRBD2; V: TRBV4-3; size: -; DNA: TGCGCCAGCAGCCAAGATGAACTAGCGGGTCTCGGAGGGACCGGGGAGCTGTTTTTT; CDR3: CASSQDELAGLGGTGELFF
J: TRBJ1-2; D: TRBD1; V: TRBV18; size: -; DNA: TGTGCCAGCTCACCCGGGACAGATACTAACTATGGCTACACCTTC; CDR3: CASSPGTDTNYGYTF
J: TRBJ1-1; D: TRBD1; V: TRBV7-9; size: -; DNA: TGTGCCAGCAGGAATCCCCGGGACAGGGCTACTGAAGCTTTCTTT; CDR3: CASRNPRDRATEAFF
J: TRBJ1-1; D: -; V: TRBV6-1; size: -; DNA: TGTGCCAGCAGTGAAGTCGGTATTACTGAAGCTTTCTTT; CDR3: CASSEVGITEAFF
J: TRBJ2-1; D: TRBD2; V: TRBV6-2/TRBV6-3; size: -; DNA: TGTGCCAGCAGTTCGGCGGGACTAGGGGAGGATGAGCAGTTCTTC; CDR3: CASSSAGLGEDEQFF
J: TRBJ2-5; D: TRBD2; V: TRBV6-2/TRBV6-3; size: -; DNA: TGTGCCAGCAGTTGGCTAGCGGGGGGACAAGAGACCCAGTACTTC; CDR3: CASSWLAGGQETQYF
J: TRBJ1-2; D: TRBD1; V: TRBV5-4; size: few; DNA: TGTGCCAGCAGCCGGGGACAGCCCGCCGACGGCTACACCTTC; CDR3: CASSRGQPADGYTF
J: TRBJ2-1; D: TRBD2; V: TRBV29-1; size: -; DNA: TGCAGCGTTGAAGCTAGCGGGAGGAAGACCTACAATGAGCAGTTCTTC; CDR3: CSVEASGRKTYNEQFF
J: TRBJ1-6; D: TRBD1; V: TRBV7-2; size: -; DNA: TGTGCCAGCAGCTTGGACAGGGGGAATCGGGGTAATTCACCCCTCCACTTT; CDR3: CASSLDRGNRGNSPLHF
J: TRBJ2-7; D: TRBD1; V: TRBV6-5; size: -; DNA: TGTGCCAGCAGTTCGCCCGCGGACAGGACCTACGAGCAGTACTTC; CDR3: CASSSPADRTYEQYF
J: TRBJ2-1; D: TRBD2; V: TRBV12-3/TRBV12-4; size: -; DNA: TGTGCCAGCAGTTTAGGGACTAGCAATGAGCAGTTCTTC; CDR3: CASSLGTSNEQFF
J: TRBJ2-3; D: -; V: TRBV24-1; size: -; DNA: TGTGCCACCATACCCCGGGACTCTCTACACACAGATACGCAGTATTTT; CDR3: CATIPRDSLHTDTQYF
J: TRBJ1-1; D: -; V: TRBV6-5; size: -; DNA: TGTGCCAGCAGTTACTCGACAGACGGCGGGGCTGAAGCTTTCTTT; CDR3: CASSYSTDGGAEAFF
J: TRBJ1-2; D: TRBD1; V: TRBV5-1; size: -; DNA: TGCGCCAGCAGCTTGGACGGGGACAGGGCCCGGCGGGACTATGGCTACACCTTC; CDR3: CASSLDGDRARRDYGYTF
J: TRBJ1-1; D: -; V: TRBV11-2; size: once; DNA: TGTGCCAGCAGCTTATATAGCACTGAAGCTTTCTTT; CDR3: CASSLYSTEAFF
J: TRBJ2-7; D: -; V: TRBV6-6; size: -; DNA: TGTGCCAGCAGTTACCCAACTTACGGAGCCGACTACGAGCAGTACTTC; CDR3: CASSYPTYGADYEQYF
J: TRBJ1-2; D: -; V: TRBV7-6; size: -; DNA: TGTGCCAGCAGCTTCCTAGGGAGGCTGGGAGCCTATGGCTACACCTTC; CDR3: CASSFLGRLGAYGYTF
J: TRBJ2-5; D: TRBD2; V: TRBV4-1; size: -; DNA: TGCGCCAGCAGACATAGGACGGGGGGACGGAAGTACCAAGAGACCCAGTACTTC; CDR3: CASRHRTGGRKYQETQYF
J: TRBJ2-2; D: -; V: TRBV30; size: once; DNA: TGTGCCTGGAGTTCGGGTGCGAACACCGGGGAGCTGTTTTTT; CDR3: CAWSSGANTGELFF
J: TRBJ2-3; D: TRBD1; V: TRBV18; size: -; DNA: TGTGCCAGCTCATCATCCGGGACAGTGATCACAGATACGCAGTATTTT; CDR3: CASSSSGTVITDTQYF
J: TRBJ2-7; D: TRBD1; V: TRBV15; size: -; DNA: TGTGCCACCAGCACAAGGCGCGACAGGGGGCCTTACCATTCCTACGAGCAGTACTTC; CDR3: CATSTRRDRGPYHSYEQYF
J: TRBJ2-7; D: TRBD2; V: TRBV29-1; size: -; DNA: TGCAGCGTTGATGCGGGAGTGGACGAGCAGTACTTC; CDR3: CSVDAGVDEQYF
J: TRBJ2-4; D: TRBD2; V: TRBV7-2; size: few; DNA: TGTGCCAGCAGCTCCAGGGAGGGCGGCATTCAGTACTTC; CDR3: CASSSREGGIQYF
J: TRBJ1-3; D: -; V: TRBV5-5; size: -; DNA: TGTGCCAGCAGCTTGGAGGGGTTATCCGTCTCTGGAAACACCATATATTTT; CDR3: CASSLEGLSVSGNTIYF